One sample yielded the 25 T cell receptor beta chains listed below, sequenced in a study of T cells in women clearing cervical HPV infection. Clones were read by immunoSEQ multiplex PCR, and TCRdb kept only the in-frame ones, dropping some. The sample totals some 50,000 clones. Sequenced input: blood buffy coat. The source of these receptors is a woman aged 18-69 years with a cervical HPV16 infection that either progressed to CIN3+ or cleared (not recorded which).

Comment on this clone: Read sequence stops 3 residues before the CDR3 end, and the germline J gene provides the missing end. The gene calls are TRBV6-1 and TRBJ1-2; D is ambiguous. Trimming stripped 2 bases from V and 7 bases from J, with 14 bases between. Germline CDR1 reads MNHNS; CDR2 reads SASEGT. This CDR3 region has 14 residues. CDR3 amino acids: CASSESPLVGGYTF. Incomplete CDR3 DNA: TGTGCCAGCAGTGAATCCCCCCTGGTCGGTGGC.

A note on this clone: The sequenced fragment ends 3 residues before the CDR3 boundary, so the rest is inferred from the germline J gene. The chain recombines TRBV20-1 with TRBJ2-1; no definite D call. The CDR3 extends over 13 amino acids. Germline V gene data show CDR1 as DFQATT and CDR2 as SNEGSKA (reference sequence). Trimming left V 3 bases short and J 6 bases short, with 12 bases between. This chain's CDR3 is CSASGNTVNEQFF. CDR3 DNA, as far as it was read: TGCAGTGCTAGTGGCAATACAGTCAATGAG.

Details on this clone: With the read ending 3 residues before the CDR3 end, the germline J gene is used to fill in that end. This chain links TRBV20-1 with TRBJ2-3; D call uncertain. Trimming pared 6 bases from V and 0 bases from J, leaving 10 bases between. This CDR3 comprises 13 residues. Germline assignment: CDR1 DFQATT and CDR2 SNEGSKA (reference sequence). CDR3 in amino acids: CSARVTSTDTQYF. The CDR3 DNA, read in part, is TGCAGTGCAAGGGTCACTAGCACAGATACG.

On this clone itself: With the read ending 3 residues before the CDR3 end, the germline J gene is used to fill in that end. V gene TRBV6-2 or TRBV6-3 combines with J gene TRBJ1-2; 11 bases align to TRBD1. The CDR3 is 15 residues long. Germline V gene sequence: CDR1 MNHEY, CDR2 SVGEGT. The CDR3 is CASSRRTGGSYDYTF. Partial CDR3 DNA: TGTGCCAGCAGCAGACGGACAGGGGGCTCCTACGAC.

A note on this clone: Sequencing ends 3 residues short of the CDR3 end; the germline J gene provides the rest. This chain connects TRBV7-9 to TRBJ1-4, with 7 positions matching TRBD1. The CDR3 runs to 14 residues. Germline V lookup: CDR1 SEHNR, CDR2 FQNEAQ (reference sequence). CDR3 DNA, as far as it was read: TGTGCCAGTTCCCAGGGGGGCTATAATTCACCA. Translating gives CASSQGGYNSP. The full CDR3 is CASSQGGYNSPLFF.

CDR3 in amino acids: CAWSVRAGANYGYTF. Incomplete CDR3 DNA: TGTGCCTGGAGTGTACGGGCAGGGGCTAACTATGGC. V gene TRBV30 combines with J gene TRBJ1-2; perhaps TRBD1 as D (6 bases). The CDR3 goes on 3 residues after the read ends, and that part is filled in from the germline J gene. Trimming stripped 0 bases from V and 0 bases from J, with 11 bases between. Germline V CDR1 and CDR2: GTSNPN, SVGIG (reference sequence). The CDR3 loop spans 15 amino acids.

About this clone itself: The sequenced fragment ends 3 residues before the CDR3 boundary, so the rest is inferred from the germline J gene. The chain couples TRBV19 to TRBJ1-2; no reliable D call. Trimming removed 7 bases from V and 4 bases from J, with 16 bases in between. Germline V gives CDR1 LNHDA, CDR2 SQIVND (reference sequence). This CDR3 comprises 14 residues. Here the CDR3 reads CASTNHQPGYGYTF. CDR3 DNA (partial): TGTGCCAGTACTAATCATCAACCGGGCTATGGC.

Comments on this clone: The CDR3 end lies 3 residues beyond the end of the read and is filled in from the germline J gene. This sequence joins TRBV6-2 or TRBV6-3 and TRBJ2-5; TRBD1 agrees at 7 bases. This CDR3 is 17 amino acids long. Germline CDR1 reads MNHEY; CDR2 reads SVGEGT. After removal of 0 bases from V and 2 bases from J, the junction contained 9 bases not matched to a gene. This chain's CDR3 is CASSYSRARDRQETQYF. The part of the CDR3 DNA that was read is TGTGCCAGCAGTTACTCTAGGGCCAGGGACAGACAAGAGACC.

In regard to this clone: The read falls 3 residues short of the CDR3 end, and the missing part is taken from the germline J gene. V is TRBV5-5 and J is TRBJ2-4; D remains ambiguous. CDR1 is SGHKS, CDR2 YYEKEE, per germline (reference sequence). There are 12 residues in the CDR3. V was pared by 2 bases and J by 5 bases, with 5 bases between. Partial CDR3 DNA: TGTGCCAGCAGCTTAAGCGAAAACATT. Translated, it gives CASSLSENI. The CDR3 as a whole reads CASSLSENIQYF.

A word on this clone: The read finishes 3 residues shy of the CDR3 end, and the germline J gene is used to complete it. The chain combines TRBV14 with TRBJ2-1; tentatively, D is TRBD1 (6 bases). CDR1 is SGHDN, CDR2 FVKESK, per germline. This CDR3 has 16 amino acids. V was cut by 0 bases and J by 7 bases, with 16 bases left in between. CDR3 bases read: TGTGCCAGCAGCCAAGAGAGGGTAACAGGGTGGAATGAG. Amino acid sequence: CASSQERVTGWNE. The entire CDR3 reads CASSQERVTGWNEQFF.

A note on this clone: With the read ending 3 residues before the CDR3 end, the germline J gene is used to fill in that end. The rearrangement uses TRBV7-2 and TRBJ2-3, with 8 bases aligning to TRBD2. Germline loops: CDR1 SGHTA, CDR2 FQGNSA. The CDR3 runs 14 residues. V was pared by 5 bases and J by 3 bases, with 4 bases of the junction left unmatched. This CDR3 reads CASSVGLATDTQYF. The CDR3 bases that were read are TGTGCCAGCAGCGTCGGACTAGCAACAGATACG.

Comments on this clone: The sequence runs out 3 residues before the end of the CDR3; the remainder is reconstructed from the germline J gene. V and J are TRBV5-6 and TRBJ1-4, with D maybe TRBD1 (6 bases). The germline V gene encodes CDR1 SGHDT and CDR2 YYEEEE. The CDR3 consists of 15 residues. Trimming pared 4 bases from V and 0 bases from J, leaving 10 bases between. CDR3 loop: CASSPAGATNEKLFF. CDR3 bases read: TGTGCCAGCAGCCCGGCAGGGGCAACTAATGAAAAA.

The covered CDR3 bases are TGTGCCAGCAGCTTAAACAGGGGACTCGAG. This gives the protein CASSLNRGLE. The full CDR3 is CASSLNRGLEQYF. This sequence joins TRBV11-2 and TRBJ2-7, with D possibly being TRBD1 (7 bases). The read is 3 residues too short to cover the CDR3 end, so that end is filled in from the germline J gene. The germline CDR1 and CDR2 sequences are SGHAT and FQNNGV. The V and J ends lost 2 bases and 6 bases respectively, with 11 bases between them. The CDR3 has 13 amino acids.

Comment on this clone: The read falls 3 residues short of the CDR3 end, and the missing part is taken from the germline J gene. The chain uses TRBV3-1 (or the pseudogene TRBV3-2) and TRBJ2-2; 8 bases align to TRBD2. The V gene end was trimmed by 8 bases and the J gene end by 6 bases; junction bases not matched to a gene: 14. CDR1 LGHDT and CDR2 YNNKEL come from the germline V gene (reference sequence). CDR3 length: 16 residues. The part of the CDR3 DNA that was read is TGTGCCAGCCTAGTCAGTAGCGGGATCACGGCCGGGGAG. As protein: CASLVSSGITAGE. The full CDR3 sequence reads CASLVSSGITAGELFF.

A note on this clone: Read data end 3 residues before the CDR3 end; the end is taken from the germline J gene. The chain carries TRBV20-1 and TRBJ1-1, with no clear D. The germline V gene encodes CDR1 DFQATT and CDR2 SNEGSKA (reference sequence). The CDR3 is 13 residues long. The CDR3 protein is CSAREGLGSEAFF. The CDR3 DNA, read in part, is TGCAGTGCTAGAGAGGGCCTCGGTTCGGAA.

On this clone itself: The read halts 3 residues ahead of the CDR3 end, with the missing end drawn from the germline J gene. The chain employs TRBV5-5 and TRBJ1-5; no clear D gene. Germline CDR1 reads SGHKS; CDR2 reads YYEKEE (reference sequence). Trimming shortened V by 5 bases and J by 7 bases, and 16 bases separated the two germline ends. The CDR3 contains 14 residues. Partial CDR3 DNA: TGTGCCAGCAGTCCCCAGGCGACACGGCAGCCC. It specifies CASSPQATRQP. The entire CDR3 sequence reads CASSPQATRQPQHF. Looking up the rest from reference TRBV5-5 and TRBJ1-5 gives the full variable domain: DAGVTQSPTHLIKTRGQQVTLRCSPISGHKSVSWYQQVLGQGPQFIFQYYEKEERGRGNFPDRFSARQFPNYSSELNVNALLLGDSALYLCASSPQATRQPQHFGDGTRLSIL.

Remarks on this clone: The read finishes 3 residues shy of the CDR3 end, and the germline J gene is used to complete it. The chain joins TRBV28 to TRBJ2-3; 7 positions agree with TRBD1. Germline CDR1 MDHEN, CDR2 SYDVKM. This CDR3 is 17 amino acids long. V lost 6 bases to trimming and J lost 6 bases; unmatched junction nucleotides: 18. The CDR3 DNA, read in part, is TGTGCCAGCAGCCAACCTTCGACAGGGCTGCTCCCTGATACG. Translating it yields CASSQPSTGLLPDT. The full CDR3 protein reads CASSQPSTGLLPDTQYF. Together with reference TRBV28 and TRBJ2-3, the CDR3 gives the full variable domain: DVKVTQSSRYLVKRTGEKVFLECVQDMDHENMFWYRQDPGLGLRLIYFSYDVKMKEKGDIPEGYSVSREKKERFSLILESASTNQTSMYLCASSQPSTGLLPDTQYFGPGTRLTVL.

A word on this clone: The read ends 3 residues early relative to the CDR3; the germline J gene fills the gap. This sequence joins TRBV7-9 and TRBJ1-5, with D tentatively TRBD1 (6 bases). The CDR3 spans 15 residues. CDR1 is SEHNR, CDR2 FQNEAQ, per germline (reference sequence). Between the trimmed V and J ends, which lost 5 bases and 4 bases, there was a span of 15 bases. The CDR3: CASSRNRVGNQPQHF. The CDR3 DNA, read in part, is TGTGCCAGCAGCCGGAACAGGGTTGGGAATCAGCCC.

On this clone itself: The read falls 3 residues short of the CDR3 end, and the missing part is taken from the germline J gene. The V gene is TRBV5-1, the J gene TRBJ1-4; 9 nucleotides agree with TRBD1. The CDR3 contains 15 residues. Germline CDR1 SGHRS, CDR2 YFSETQ. V gave up 0 bases and J gave up 7 bases; unmatched junction bases: 4. CDR3 amino acids: CASSLAGQGIEKLFF. The CDR3 DNA, read in part, is TGCGCCAGCAGCTTGGCGGGACAGGGAATTGAAAAA.

Regarding this clone: Sequence at one end of the junction differs from germline and may be a read error. The CDR3 end falls 3 residues outside the read, so it is completed with the germline J gene. The sample contains more than one DNA sequence encoding this CDR3. This chain joins TRBV19 and TRBJ1-3, with D possibly TRBD1 on 6 matching bases. The CDR3 spans 14 residues. Germline assignment: CDR1 LNHDA and CDR2 SQIVND (reference sequence). CDR3 DNA (partial): TGTGCCAGTAGTATGGAGGGGGAGGGAAACACG. Translating it yields CASSMEGEGNT. From start to end, the CDR3 is CASSMEGEGNTIYF. Drawing the rest from reference TRBV19 and TRBJ1-3, the complete variable domain is DGGITQSPKYLFRKEGQNVTLSCEQNLNHDAMYWYRQDPGQGLRLIYYSQIVNDFQKGDIAEGYSVSREKKESFPLTVTSAQKNPTAFYLCASSMEGEGNTIYFGEGSWLTVV.

To note about this clone: From the germline J gene comes the end of the CDR3, since the read stops 3 residues before it. The chain has TRBV5-6 and TRBJ2-1, with TRBD2 identical over 8 bases. CDR1 and CDR2 (germline): SGHDT, YYEEEE. V dropped 4 bases and J dropped 9; count of bases not matched to a gene: 6. The CDR3 sequence is 13 residues long. CDR3 in amino acids: CASSVTGGAEQFF. Partial CDR3 DNA: TGTGCCAGCAGCGTAACCGGGGGGGCTGAG.

The CDR3 DNA, read in part, is TGCGCCAGCAGCTTTTCTAGCCAGGATGATAATGAAAAA. This encodes CASSFSSQDDNEK. From start to end, the CDR3 is CASSFSSQDDNEKLFF. This rearrangement joins TRBV5-1 to TRBJ1-4; no firm D call. The read finishes 3 residues shy of the CDR3 end, and the germline J gene is used to complete it. Looked up from germline, CDR1 is SGHRS and CDR2 is YFSETQ. Trimming left V 2 bases short and J 4 bases short, with 15 bases between. This CDR3 has 16 amino acids.

Remarks on this clone: The read gets to within 3 residues of the CDR3 end, and the germline J gene fills in the rest. The chain joins TRBV5-3 to TRBJ2-2; D possibly corresponds to TRBD2 (6 bases). TRBV5-3 qualifies as an ORF whose function is uncertain. The CDR3 runs 16 residues. The CDR3 loop reads CARSFLPGLTNSPLFF. CDR3 bases read: TGTGCCAGAAGCTTCTTGCCGGGACTGACTAATTCACCG.

Remarks on this clone: The read finishes 3 residues shy of the CDR3 end, and the germline J gene is used to complete it. The gene calls are TRBV7-6 and TRBJ1-6, with 9 bases fitting TRBD1. The V and J ends lost 6 bases and 9 bases, in that order; junction bases with no gene match: 15. There are 17 residues in the CDR3. CDR1 and CDR2 (germline): SGHVS, FNYEAQ. The CDR3 sequence: CASSTGQGNQGFSPLHF. The CDR3 DNA, read in part, is TGTGCCAGCAGTACGGGACAGGGAAACCAGGGCTTTTCACCC.

Note on this clone: The missing CDR3 end, 3 residues past where the read stops, is filled in from the germline J gene. The rearrangement uses TRBV6-1 and TRBJ1-5, with 9 bases lining up with TRBD1. CDR1 is MNHNS and CDR2 is SASEGT in the germline V gene. The V and J ends lost 4 bases and 3 bases, in that order; junction bases with no gene match: 7. The CDR3 spans 16 residues. CDR3 amino acids: CASSAGQGLTNQPQHF. Partial CDR3 DNA: TGTGCCAGCAGTGCGGGACAGGGTTTAACCAATCAGCCC.